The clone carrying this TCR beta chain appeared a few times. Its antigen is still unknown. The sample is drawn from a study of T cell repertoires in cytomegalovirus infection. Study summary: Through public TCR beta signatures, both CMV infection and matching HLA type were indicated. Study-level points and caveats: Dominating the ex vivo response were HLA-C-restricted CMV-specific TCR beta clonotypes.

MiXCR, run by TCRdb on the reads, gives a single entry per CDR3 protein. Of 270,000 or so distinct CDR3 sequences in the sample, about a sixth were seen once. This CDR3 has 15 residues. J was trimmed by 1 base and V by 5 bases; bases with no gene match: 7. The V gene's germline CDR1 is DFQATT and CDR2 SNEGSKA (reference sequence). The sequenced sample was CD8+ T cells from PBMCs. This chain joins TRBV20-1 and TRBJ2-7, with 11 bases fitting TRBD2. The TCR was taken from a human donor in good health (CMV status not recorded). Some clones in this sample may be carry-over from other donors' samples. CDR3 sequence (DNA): TGCAGTGCTGCTACCGGGACTAGCGGTTCCTACGAGCAGTACTTC. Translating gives CSAATGTSGSYEQYF.